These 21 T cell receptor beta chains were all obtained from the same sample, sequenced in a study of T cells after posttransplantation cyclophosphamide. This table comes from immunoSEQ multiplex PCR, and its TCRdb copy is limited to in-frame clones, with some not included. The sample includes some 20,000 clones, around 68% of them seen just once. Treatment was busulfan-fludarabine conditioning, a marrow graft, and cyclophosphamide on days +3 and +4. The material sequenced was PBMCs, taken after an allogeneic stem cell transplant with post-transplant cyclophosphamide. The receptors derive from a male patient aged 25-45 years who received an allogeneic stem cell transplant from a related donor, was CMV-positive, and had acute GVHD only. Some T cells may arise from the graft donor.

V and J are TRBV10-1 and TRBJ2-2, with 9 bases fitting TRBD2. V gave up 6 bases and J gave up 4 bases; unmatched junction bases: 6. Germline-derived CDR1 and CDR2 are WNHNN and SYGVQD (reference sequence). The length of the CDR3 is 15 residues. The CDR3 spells CASSQERGVTGELFF. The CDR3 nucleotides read TGCGCCAGCAGCCAGGAGCGGGGGGTCACCGGGGAGCTGTTTTTT.

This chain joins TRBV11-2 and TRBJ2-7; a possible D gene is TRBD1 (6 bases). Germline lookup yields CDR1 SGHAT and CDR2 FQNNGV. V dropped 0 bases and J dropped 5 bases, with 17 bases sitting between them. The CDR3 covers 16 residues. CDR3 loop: CASSLEGGTKIHEQYF. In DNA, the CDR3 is TGTGCCAGCAGCTTAGAAGGGGGAACTAAGATCCACGAGCAGTACTTC.

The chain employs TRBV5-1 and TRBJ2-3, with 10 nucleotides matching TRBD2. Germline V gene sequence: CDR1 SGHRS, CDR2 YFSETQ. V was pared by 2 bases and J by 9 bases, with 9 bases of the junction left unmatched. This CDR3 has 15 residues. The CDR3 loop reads CASSFTSGDPATQYF. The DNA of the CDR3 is TGCGCCAGCAGCTTTACTAGCGGGGACCCCGCCACGCAGTATTTT.

The CDR3 reads CASSHGQGQNSPLHF. For the CDR3, the DNA is TGTGCCAGCTCACACGGACAGGGGCAAAATTCACCCCTCCACTTT. The genes are TRBV18 and TRBJ1-6; 9 bases are a match to TRBD1. The germline V gene has CDR1 KGHSH and CDR2 LQKENI. The junction had 5 bases not matched to a gene; V was cut back by 4 bases and J by 7 bases. This CDR3 comprises 15 residues.

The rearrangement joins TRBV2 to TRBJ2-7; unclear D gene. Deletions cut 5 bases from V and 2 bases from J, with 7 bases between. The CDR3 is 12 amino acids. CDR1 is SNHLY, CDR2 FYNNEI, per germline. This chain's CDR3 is CASSLSPYEQYF. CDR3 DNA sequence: TGTGCCAGCAGTCTTAGCCCCTACGAGCAGTACTTC.

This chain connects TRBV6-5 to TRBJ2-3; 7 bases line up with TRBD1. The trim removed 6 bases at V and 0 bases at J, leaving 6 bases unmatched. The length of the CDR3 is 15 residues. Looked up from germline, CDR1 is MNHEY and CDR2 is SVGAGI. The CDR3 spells CASSRTGVSTDTQYF. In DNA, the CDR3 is TGTGCCAGCAGCAGAACAGGGGTTAGCACAGATACGCAGTATTTT.

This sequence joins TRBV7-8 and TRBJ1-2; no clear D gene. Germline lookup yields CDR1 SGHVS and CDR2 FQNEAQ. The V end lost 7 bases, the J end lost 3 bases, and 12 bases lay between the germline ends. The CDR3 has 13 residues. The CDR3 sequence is CASTSTADYGYTF. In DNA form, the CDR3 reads TGTGCCAGCACCTCAACAGCGGACTATGGCTACACCTTC.

CDR3 bases: TGTGCCAGCAGTAATCAGGGATTTCGGAGCGAGCAGTACTTC. Amino acids: CASSNQGFRSEQYF. This rearrangement joins TRBV6-5 to TRBJ2-7; TRBD1 is a possible D gene (5 bases). Between the trimmed V and J ends, which lost 5 bases and 6 bases, there was a span of 17 bases. Germline CDR1 is MNHEY and CDR2 is SVGAGI. CDR3 length equals 14 residues.

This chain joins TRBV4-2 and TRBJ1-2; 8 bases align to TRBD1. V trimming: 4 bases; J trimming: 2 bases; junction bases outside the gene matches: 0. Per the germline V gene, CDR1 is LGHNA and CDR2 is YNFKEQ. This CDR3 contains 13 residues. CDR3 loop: CASSRQGNYGYTF. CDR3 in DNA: TGTGCCAGCAGCCGACAGGGGAACTATGGCTACACCTTC.

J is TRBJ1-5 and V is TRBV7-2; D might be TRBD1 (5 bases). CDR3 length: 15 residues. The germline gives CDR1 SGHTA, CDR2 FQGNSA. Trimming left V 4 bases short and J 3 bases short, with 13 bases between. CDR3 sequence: CASSYGGTPNQPQHF. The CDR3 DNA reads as TGTGCCAGCAGCTACGGCGGGACGCCCAATCAGCCCCAGCATTTT.

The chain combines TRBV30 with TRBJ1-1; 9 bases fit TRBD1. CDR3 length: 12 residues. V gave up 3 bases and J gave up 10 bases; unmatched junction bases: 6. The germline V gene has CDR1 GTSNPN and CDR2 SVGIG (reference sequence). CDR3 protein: CAWSDRGQGAFF. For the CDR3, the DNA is TGTGCCTGGAGCGATCGGGGACAGGGAGCTTTCTTT.

The CDR3, as DNA: TGTGCCATCAGTGTGGGACAGGGGAGCGGGAACACTGAAGCTTTCTTT. As protein: CAISVGQGSGNTEAFF. The gene calls are TRBV10-3 and TRBJ1-1, with 10 bases that match TRBD1. CDR3 size: 16 residues. In germline, CDR1 is ENHRY, CDR2 SYGVKD. Trimming at V came to 4 bases and at J to 1 base, leaving 6 bases not matched to a gene.

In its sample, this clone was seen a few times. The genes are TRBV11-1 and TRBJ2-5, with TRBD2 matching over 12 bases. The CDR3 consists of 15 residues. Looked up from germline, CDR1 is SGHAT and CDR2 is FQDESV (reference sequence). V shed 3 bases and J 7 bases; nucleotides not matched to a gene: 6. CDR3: CASSFPSGGVGTQYF. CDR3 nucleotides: TGTGCCAGCAGCTTTCCTAGCGGGGGGGTAGGGACCCAGTACTTC.

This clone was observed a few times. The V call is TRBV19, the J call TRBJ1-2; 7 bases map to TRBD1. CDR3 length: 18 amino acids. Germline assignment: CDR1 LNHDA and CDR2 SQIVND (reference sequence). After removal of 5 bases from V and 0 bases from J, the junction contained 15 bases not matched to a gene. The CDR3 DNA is TGTGCCAGTAGTGCCCTAGCCGGGACAGCATCCGCTAACTATGGCTACACCTTC. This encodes CASSALAGTASANYGYTF.

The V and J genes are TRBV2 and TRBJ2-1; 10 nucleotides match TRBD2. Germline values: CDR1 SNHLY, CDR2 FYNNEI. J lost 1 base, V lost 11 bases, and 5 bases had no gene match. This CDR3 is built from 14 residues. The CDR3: CAFLAGASYNEQFF. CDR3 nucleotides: TGTGCCTTCCTAGCGGGGGCATCCTACAATGAGCAGTTCTTC.

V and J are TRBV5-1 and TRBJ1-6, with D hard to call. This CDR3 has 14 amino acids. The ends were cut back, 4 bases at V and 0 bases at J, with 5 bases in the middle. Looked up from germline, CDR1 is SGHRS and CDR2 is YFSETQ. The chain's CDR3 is CASSRDSYNSPLHF. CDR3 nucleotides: TGCGCCAGCAGCCGGGACTCCTATAATTCACCCCTCCACTTT.

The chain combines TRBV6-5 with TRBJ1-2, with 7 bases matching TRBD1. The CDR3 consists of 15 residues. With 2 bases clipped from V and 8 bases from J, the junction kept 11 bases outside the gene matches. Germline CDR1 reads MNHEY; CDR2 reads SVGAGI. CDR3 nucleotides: TGTGCCAGCAGTTACCAGAACAGGGGACGGGGAGGCTACACCTTC. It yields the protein CASSYQNRGRGGYTF.

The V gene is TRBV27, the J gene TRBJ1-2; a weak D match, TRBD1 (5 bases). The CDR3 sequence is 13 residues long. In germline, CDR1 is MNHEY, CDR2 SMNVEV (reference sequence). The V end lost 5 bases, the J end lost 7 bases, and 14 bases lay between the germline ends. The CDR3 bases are TGTGCCAGCAGTCATGGGGTGACAGTTGGCTACACCTTC. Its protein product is CASSHGVTVGYTF.

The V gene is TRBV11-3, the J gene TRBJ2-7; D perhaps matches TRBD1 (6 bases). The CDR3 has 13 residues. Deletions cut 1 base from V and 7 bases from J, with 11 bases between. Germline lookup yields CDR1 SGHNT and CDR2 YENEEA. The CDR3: CASSLVAGDEQYF. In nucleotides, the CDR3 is TGTGCCAGCAGCTTAGTGGCAGGGGATGAGCAGTACTTC.

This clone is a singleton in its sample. The CDR3 loop reads CASSVGLASDTQYF. CDR3 DNA: TGTGCCAGCAGCGTAGGGCTAGCTTCAGATACGCAGTATTTT. The chain combines TRBV9 with TRBJ2-3; TRBD2 might be the D (5 bases). The ends were cut back, 0 bases at V and 4 bases at J, with 9 bases in the middle. This CDR3 region has 14 residues. Per germline, CDR1 SGDLS and CDR2 YYNGEE.

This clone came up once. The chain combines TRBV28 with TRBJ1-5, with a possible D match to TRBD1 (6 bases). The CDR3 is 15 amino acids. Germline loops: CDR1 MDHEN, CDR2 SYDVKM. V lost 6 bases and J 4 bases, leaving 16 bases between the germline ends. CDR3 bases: TGTGCCAGCAGAAAGCCGGACAGACCGAATCAGCCCCAGCATTTT. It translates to CASRKPDRPNQPQHF.